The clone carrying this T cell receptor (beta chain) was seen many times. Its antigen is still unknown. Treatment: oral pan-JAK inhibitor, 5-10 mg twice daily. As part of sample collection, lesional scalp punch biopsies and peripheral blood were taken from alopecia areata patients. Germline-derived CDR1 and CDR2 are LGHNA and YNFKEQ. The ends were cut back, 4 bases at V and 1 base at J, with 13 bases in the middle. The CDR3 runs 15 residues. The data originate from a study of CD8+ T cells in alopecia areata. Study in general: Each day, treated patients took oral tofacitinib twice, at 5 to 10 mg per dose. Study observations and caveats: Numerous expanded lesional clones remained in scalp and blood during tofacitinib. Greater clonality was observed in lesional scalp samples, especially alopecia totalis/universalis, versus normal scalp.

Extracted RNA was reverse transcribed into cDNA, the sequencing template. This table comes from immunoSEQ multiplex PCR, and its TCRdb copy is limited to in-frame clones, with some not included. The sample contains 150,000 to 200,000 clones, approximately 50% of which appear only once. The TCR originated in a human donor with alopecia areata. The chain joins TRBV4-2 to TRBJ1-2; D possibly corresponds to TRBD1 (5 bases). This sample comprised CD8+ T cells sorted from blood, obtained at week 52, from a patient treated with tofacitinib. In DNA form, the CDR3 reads TGTGCCAGCAGCCCAGCGGTGGGGGATAACTATGGCTACACCTTC. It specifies CASSPAVGDNYGYTF.